This T cell receptor (beta chain) was obtained from a study of regulatory T cells in long-lasting Graves disease. At the level of the study: The criterion for persistent Graves' disease was over 5 years of antithyroid drugs with positive TSH receptor antibodies. Broader study findings: It was peripheral blood alone, not thyroid tissue, that was studied. Persistent disease exhibited a predilection for TRBV28, TRBJ1-2 and TRBJ2-5.

Noted time point: persistent/refractory GD, antithyroid drugs over 5 years with positive TRAb. Construction of the TCR library relied on RNA isolated from PBMCs. Graves' disease diagnosis followed American Thyroid Association guidelines. The germline V gene encodes CDR1 LGHNA and CDR2 YNFKEQ. CDR3 length: 14 residues. V was pared by 0 bases and J by 3 bases, with 8 bases between. Regarding this clonotype: Its antigen is not identified.

Arm-PCR with iRepertoire HTBI primers amplified the CDR3 regions for these TCR beta libraries. From the multiplex PCR reads, TCRdb called clonotypes with MiXCR, one entry per CDR3 protein. This table has under 500,000 distinct CDR3 sequences, around 20% appearing once. This clonotype originated in a female donor with Graves disease. The sample in question was peripheral blood mononuclear cells (PBMCs), obtained when the disease was refractory, from a patient treated with antithyroid drugs. V usage is TRBV4-2 and J usage is TRBJ1-1; D is ambiguous. For the CDR3, the DNA is TGTGCCAGCAGCCAAGAGCCCGGGGACACTGAAGCTTTCTTT. Amino acid sequence: CASSQEPGDTEAFF.